This record looks at one T cell receptor beta chain sequence and its context. TCRdb reprocessed the 5' RACE reads and keeps a single row for each CDR3 protein, giving no DNA. Reported are approximately 160,000 distinct CDR3 sequences; the ten largest clones contain 6.5% to 9%. The entry originates in a study of monozygotic twins with inflammatory bowel disease. This CDR3 is 19 amino acids long. The chain uses TRBV12-3 or TRBV12-4 and TRBJ1-5. This TCR came from a human donor with ulcerative colitis or Crohn's disease, or a healthy co-twin of an affected twin (not recorded which). Material: blood. The CDR3 reads CASQWGRGTGSFSNQPQHF.